The clone carrying this T cell receptor (beta chain) was counted between two and nine times. V dropped 6 bases and J dropped 3; count of bases not matched to a gene: 14. In germline, CDR1 is MDHEN, CDR2 SYDVKM. The CDR3 has 16 amino acids. This sample stems from a study of blood T cells in healthy people across ages. Combining a sample-barcoded 5' primer with a J-beta primer mix, a second PCR ran for 7 to 11 cycles. MiXCR, applied by TCRdb to the 5' RACE reads, yields one record per CDR3 protein. The table has fewer than 650,000 distinct CDR3 sequences, roughly a quarter seen once. These same records also appear under a second study, on T cells of mothers and their children.

The specimen sequenced was blood. The rearrangement links TRBV28 to TRBJ2-7; 7 nucleotides line up with TRBD1. This receptor was identified in a boy between 2 and 10 years old in good health. For the CDR3, the DNA is TGTGCCAGCAGCTTCGACTTGGGACAGCGAAGCTACGAGCAGTACTTC. It yields the protein CASSFDLGQRSYEQYF.